Sequencing of this T cell receptor beta chain was carried out in a study of early T cells in non-severe SARS-CoV-2 infection (dated by TCRdb to the early 2020s). With regard to the full study: Because TCR sequencing was done on bulk RNA from unsorted whole blood, the alpha and beta chains could not be paired. Beyond this particular receptor, the publication reports: VDJdb matching was skewed toward anti-spike CD8 responses and likely underestimated virus-specific expansions by missing private and CD4 specificities.

This clonotype occurred many times. Its antigen is not yet known. There are no base qualities to consult, and no much larger clone falls within one base. Libraries were constructed by 5' RACE. The instrument given in TCRdb is NextSeq 500. In the TCR library protocol, unique molecular identifiers were attached to individual cDNA molecules to correct for PCR bias and sequencing error. Both TCR alpha and beta chains were sequenced, and tight co-correlation was observed between alpha and beta sequence abundances in each sample. The published analysis was carried out like this. Decombinator V4 was used to annotate TCR sequences for V gene, J gene and CDR3. TCRs were defined as expanded if a significant change between any two time points was detected under a Poisson model with p below 0.0001. TCR abundances were normalised to the total number of TCRs sequenced in each sample and reported as counts per million. MAIT TCRs were defined by TRAV1-2 paired with TRAJ12, TRAJ20 or TRAJ33, and iNKT TCRs by TRAV10 paired with TRAJ18. VDJdb, accessed 1 November 2021, was searched for CMV, EBV and SARS-CoV-2 annotated TCRs, with TCRs annotated for multiple antigens excluded. The public reads were reprocessed in TCRdb via fastp at Q25 and MiXCR, keeping in-frame beta chains. All rows with the same CDR3 protein become a single entry with the most common DNA and genes. The V and J calls shown here were made by TCRdb, not taken from the authors' results. For this sample there are around 58,000 distinct CDR3 sequences; about 13% appear just once. The biggest ten clones account for 8% to 10% of the sample.

This was a case-control study nested in a cohort of healthcare workers in London, UK, who had nasopharyngeal swab PCR tests and blood samples taken every week. Healthcare workers were enrolled in the week of the UK lockdown, from 23 to 31 March 2020, and were followed every week for up to roughly 16 weeks. Per the germline V gene, SGHAT is the CDR1 and FQNNGV is the CDR2. The trim is 5 bases for V and 6 bases for J, with a gap of 9 bases between the germline ends. CDR3 length: 12 amino acids, cysteine to phenylalanine. The only DNA kept is the CDR3, 36 bases in frame from the first base. The sample consisted of whole blood. The chain links TRBV11-2 with TRBJ2-3; TRBD2 is a possible D gene, resting on 5 matching bases. This receptor was identified in an adult who was a healthcare worker with PCR-confirmed SARS-CoV-2 infection or an uninfected control (not recorded which). The DNA sequence is TGTGCCAGCAGCCCAGGAGGCGATACGCAGTATTTT. Its protein reads: CASSPGGDTQYF.